These 5 T cell receptor beta chains came from one sample sequenced in a study of shared clonotypes between healthy human individuals. Method: immunoSEQ multiplex PCR; TCRdb's copy keeps in-frame clones and lacks some. The data show 550,000 to 800,000 clones, roughly 70% seen once. Sequenced input: memory CD4+ T cells sorted from blood. Specified subset: CD45RA-negative fraction. These receptors were taken from a woman in her twenties or thirties in good health.

This clone came up a few times. The CDR3 sequence: CASSRPGGSNYGYTF. The CDR3 nucleotides read TGTGCCAGCAGTCGGCCTGGCGGATCTAACTATGGCTACACCTTC. The gene calls are TRBV6-5 and TRBJ1-2; D call uncertain. The CDR3 is made up of 15 amino acids. V lost 5 bases to trimming and J lost 0 bases, with 13 bases between them. Germline lookup yields CDR1 MNHEY and CDR2 SVGAGI.

This rearrangement joins TRBV5-1 to TRBJ2-1; tentatively, D is TRBD2 (5 bases). V was pared by 2 bases and J by 6 bases, with 15 bases between. Germline CDR1 reads SGHRS; CDR2 reads YFSETQ. This CDR3 region has 15 residues. The CDR3 region has the DNA TGCGCCAGCAGCTTTAGCGCCCTAGACGGCAATGAGCAGTTCTTC. It yields the protein CASSFSALDGNEQFF.

This clone showed up just once. The rearrangement uses TRBV5-1 and TRBJ2-5; D gene uncertain. CDR3 length equals 14 residues. The germline V and J ends were trimmed by 4 bases and 0 bases, with 10 bases remaining between them. CDR1 is SGHRS and CDR2 is YFSETQ in the germline V gene. The CDR3 protein is CASSKTLYQETQYF. DNA of the CDR3: TGCGCCAGCAGCAAGACCCTGTACCAAGAGACCCAGTACTTC.

As concerns this clone: A read error is the likely source, as a far larger clone sits one nucleotide away. This chain joins TRBV5-1 and TRBJ2-1; 8 bases align to TRBD2. CDR1 and CDR2 (germline): SGHRS, YFSETQ. Unmatched junction bases numbered 13, after V lost 4 bases and J lost 10 bases. The CDR3 totals 15 residues. The CDR3 region is CASSPIPAGGGEQFF. The CDR3 nucleotides read TGCGCCAGCAGCCCCATCCCCGCGGGAGGAGGCGAGCAGTTCTTC.

CDR3 nucleotides: TGTGCCAGCAGGGGACACCAAGCCTCCTACGAGCAGTACTTC. This sequence encodes CASRGHQASYEQYF. V is TRBV28 and J is TRBJ2-5, with D possibly being TRBD1 (6 bases). The J call is doubtful: the DNA matches TRBJ2-7 better. The CDR3 loop spans 14 amino acids. The germline V gene encodes CDR1 MDHEN and CDR2 SYDVKM.